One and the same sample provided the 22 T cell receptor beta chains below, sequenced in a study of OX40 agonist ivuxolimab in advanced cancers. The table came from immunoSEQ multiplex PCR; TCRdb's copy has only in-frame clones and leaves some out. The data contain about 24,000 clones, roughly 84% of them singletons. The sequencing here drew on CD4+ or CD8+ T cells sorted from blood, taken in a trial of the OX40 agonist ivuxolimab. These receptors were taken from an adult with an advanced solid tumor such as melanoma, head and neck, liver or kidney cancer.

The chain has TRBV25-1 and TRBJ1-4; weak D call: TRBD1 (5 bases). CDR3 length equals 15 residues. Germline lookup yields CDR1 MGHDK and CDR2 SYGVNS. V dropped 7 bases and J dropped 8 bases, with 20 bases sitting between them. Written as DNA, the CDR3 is TGTGCCAGCATGGACCGGGGGACGGGTAGGGAAAAACTGTTTTTT. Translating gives CASMDRGTGREKLFF.

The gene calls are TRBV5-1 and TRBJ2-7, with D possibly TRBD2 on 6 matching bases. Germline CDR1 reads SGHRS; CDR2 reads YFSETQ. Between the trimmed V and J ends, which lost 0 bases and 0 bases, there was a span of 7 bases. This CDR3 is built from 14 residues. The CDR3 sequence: CASSLDGSSYEQYF. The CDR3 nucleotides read TGCGCCAGCAGCTTGGACGGGAGCTCCTACGAGCAGTACTTC.

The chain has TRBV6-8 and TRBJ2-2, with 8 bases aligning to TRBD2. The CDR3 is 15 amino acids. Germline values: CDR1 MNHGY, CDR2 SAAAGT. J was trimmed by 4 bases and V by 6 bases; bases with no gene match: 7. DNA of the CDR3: TGTGCCAGCAGCCCGATCGCGGGAGGCACCGGGGAGCTGTTTTTT. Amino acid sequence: CASSPIAGGTGELFF.

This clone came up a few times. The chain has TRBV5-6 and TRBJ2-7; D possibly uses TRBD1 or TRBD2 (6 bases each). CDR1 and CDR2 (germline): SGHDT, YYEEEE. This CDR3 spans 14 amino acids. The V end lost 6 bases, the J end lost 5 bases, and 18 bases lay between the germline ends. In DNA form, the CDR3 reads TGTGCCAGCACCTCCCGGGGGCTTTGGAACGAGCAGTACTTC. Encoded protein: CASTSRGLWNEQYF.

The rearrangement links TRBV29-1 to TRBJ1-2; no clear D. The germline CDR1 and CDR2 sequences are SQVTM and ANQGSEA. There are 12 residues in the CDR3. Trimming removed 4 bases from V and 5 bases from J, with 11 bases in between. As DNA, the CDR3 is TGCAGCGTTGGCGCCGGGTCTTATGGCTACACCTTC. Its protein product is CSVGAGSYGYTF.

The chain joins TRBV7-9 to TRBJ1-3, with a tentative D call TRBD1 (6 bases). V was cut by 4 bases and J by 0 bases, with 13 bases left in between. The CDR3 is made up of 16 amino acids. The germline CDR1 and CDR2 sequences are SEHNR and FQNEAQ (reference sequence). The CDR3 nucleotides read TGTGCCAGCAGCTACGGACAGCCGAGCTCTGGAAACACCATATATTTT. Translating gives CASSYGQPSSGNTIYF.

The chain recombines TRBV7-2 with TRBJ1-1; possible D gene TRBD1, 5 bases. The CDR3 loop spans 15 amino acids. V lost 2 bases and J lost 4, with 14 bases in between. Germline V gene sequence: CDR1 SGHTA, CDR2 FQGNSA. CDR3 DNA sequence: TGTGCCAGCAGCTTAACGCCGGGACTAGGCACTGAAGCTTTCTTT. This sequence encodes CASSLTPGLGTEAFF.

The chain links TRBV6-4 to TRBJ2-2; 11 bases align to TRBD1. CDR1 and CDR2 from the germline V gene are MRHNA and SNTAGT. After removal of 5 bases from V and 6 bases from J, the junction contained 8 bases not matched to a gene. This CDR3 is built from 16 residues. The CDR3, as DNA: TGTGCCAGCAGTATAGGACAGGGGGCCGTCCCCGGGGAGCTGTTTTTT. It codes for CASSIGQGAVPGELFF.

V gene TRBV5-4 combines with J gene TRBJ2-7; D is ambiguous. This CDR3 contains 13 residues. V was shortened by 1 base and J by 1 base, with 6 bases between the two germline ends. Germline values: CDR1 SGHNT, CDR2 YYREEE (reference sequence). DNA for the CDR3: TGTGCCAGCAGCTTGTTCCAATCCTACGAGCAGTACTTC. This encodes CASSLFQSYEQYF.

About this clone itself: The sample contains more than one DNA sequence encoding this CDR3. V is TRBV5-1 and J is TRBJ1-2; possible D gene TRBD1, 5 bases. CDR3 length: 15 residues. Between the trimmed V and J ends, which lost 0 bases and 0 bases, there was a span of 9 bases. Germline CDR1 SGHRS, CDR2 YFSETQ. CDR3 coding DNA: TGCGCCAGCAGCTTGGGGCGGGGGGCTAACTATGGCTACACCTTC. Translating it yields CASSLGRGANYGYTF.

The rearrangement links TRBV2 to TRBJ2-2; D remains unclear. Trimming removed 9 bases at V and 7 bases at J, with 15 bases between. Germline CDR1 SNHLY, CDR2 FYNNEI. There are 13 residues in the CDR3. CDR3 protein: CASTWSDGGELFF. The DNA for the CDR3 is TGTGCCAGTACCTGGAGCGATGGCGGGGAGCTGTTTTTT.

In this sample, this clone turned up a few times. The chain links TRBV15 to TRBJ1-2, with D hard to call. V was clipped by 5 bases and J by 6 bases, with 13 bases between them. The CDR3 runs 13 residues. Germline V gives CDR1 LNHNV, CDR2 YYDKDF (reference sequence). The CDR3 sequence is CATSFPGGDGYTF. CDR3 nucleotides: TGTGCCACCAGCTTTCCGGGTGGGGATGGCTACACCTTC. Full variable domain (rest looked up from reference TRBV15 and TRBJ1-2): DAMVIQNPRYQVTQFGKPVTLSCSQTLNHNVMYWYQQKSSQAPKLLFHYYDKDFNNEADTPDNFQSRRPNTSFCFLDIRSPGLGDTAMYLCATSFPGGDGYTFGSGTRLTVV.

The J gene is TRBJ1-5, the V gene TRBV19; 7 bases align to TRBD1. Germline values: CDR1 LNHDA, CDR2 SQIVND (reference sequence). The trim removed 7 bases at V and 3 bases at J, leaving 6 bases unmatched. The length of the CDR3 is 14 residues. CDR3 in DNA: TGTGCCAGTAAATCCGGACAGGTCAATCAGCCCCAGCATTTT. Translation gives CASKSGQVNQPQHF.

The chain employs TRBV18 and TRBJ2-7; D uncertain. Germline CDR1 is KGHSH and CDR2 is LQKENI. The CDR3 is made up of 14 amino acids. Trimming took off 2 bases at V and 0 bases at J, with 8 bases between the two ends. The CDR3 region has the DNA TGTGCCAGCTCACCAGCCCTGATCTCCTACGAGCAGTACTTC. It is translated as CASSPALISYEQYF.

The CDR3 here is CASSLQGNEQYF. CDR3 nucleotides: TGTGCCAGCAGCCTTCAGGGGAACGAGCAGTACTTC. This sequence joins TRBV6-1 and TRBJ2-7, with D tentatively TRBD1 (6 bases). Germline loops: CDR1 MNHNS, CDR2 SASEGT. The V end lost 6 bases, the J end lost 5 bases, and 11 bases lay between the germline ends. The length of the CDR3 is 12 residues.

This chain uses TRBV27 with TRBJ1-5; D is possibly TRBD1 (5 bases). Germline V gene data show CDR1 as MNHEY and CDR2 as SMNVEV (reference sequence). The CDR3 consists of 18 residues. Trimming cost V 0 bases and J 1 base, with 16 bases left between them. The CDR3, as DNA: TGTGCCAGCAGTTTATCGATAGCCGGGGGGGGAAGCAATCAGCCCCAGCATTTT. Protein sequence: CASSLSIAGGGSNQPQHF.

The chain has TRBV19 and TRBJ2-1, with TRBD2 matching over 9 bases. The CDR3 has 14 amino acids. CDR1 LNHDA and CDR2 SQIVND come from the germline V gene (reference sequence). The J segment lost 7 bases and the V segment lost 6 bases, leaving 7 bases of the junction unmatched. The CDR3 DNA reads TGTGCCAGTAGCCCTGGACTAGCGTGGAATGAGCAGTTCTTC. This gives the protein CASSPGLAWNEQFF.

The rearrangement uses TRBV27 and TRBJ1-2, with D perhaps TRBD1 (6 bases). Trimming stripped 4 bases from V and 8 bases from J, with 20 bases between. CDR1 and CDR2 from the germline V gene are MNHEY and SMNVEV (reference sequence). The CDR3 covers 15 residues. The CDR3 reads CASSYYRDNTLGYTF. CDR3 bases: TGTGCCAGCAGTTACTACAGGGATAACACCTTAGGCTACACCTTC.

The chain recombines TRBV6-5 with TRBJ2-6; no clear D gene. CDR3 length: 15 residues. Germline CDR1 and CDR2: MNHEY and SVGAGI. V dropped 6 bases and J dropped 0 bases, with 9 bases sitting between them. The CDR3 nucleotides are TGTGCCAGCAGGGTCGGAAGCTCTGGGGCCAACGTCCTGACTTTC. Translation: CASRVGSSGANVLTF.

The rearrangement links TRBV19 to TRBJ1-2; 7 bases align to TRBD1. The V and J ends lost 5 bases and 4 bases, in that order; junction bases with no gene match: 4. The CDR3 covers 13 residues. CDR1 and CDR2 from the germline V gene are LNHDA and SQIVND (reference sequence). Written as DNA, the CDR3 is TGTGCCAGTAGTTTAGGGGGCCTCTATGGCTACACCTTC. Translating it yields CASSLGGLYGYTF.

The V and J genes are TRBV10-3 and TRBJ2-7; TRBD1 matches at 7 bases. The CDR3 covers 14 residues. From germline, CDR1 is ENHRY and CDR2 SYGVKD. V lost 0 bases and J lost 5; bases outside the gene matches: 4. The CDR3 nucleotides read TGTGCCATCAGTGAGTCCACAGGGGTCGACGAGCAGTACTTC. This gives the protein CAISESTGVDEQYF.

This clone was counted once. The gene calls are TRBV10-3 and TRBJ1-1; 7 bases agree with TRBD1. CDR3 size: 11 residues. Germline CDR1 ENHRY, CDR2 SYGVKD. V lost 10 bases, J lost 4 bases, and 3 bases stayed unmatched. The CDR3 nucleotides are TGTGCCACCTCAGGGGGCACTGAAGCTTTCTTT. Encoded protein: CATSGGTEAFF.